This T cell receptor (beta chain) was identified during a study of beta chain features in type 1 diabetes. General study results and limits: Shortening of TCRB CDR3s, moderate but significant, appeared in all four CD4+ subsets of Type 1 diabetes patients.

This clone has only a few counts. The target antigen is unknown. The sequenced template was cDNA made from the entire isolated RNA. Generated by immunoSEQ multiplex PCR, the TCRdb table keeps only in-frame clones and is missing some. The sample lists 640,000 or so clones; 11% to 15% were seen once. CDR3 size: 14 residues. CDR1 SGHTA and CDR2 FQGNSA come from the germline V gene. The germline V and J ends were trimmed by 6 bases and 2 bases, with 11 bases remaining between them. The sample consisted of naive CD4+ T cells from blood. This receptor was identified in a man between 18 and 35 years old with type 1 diabetes. This chain uses TRBV7-2 with TRBJ2-4, with a weak D call TRBD1 (6 bases). This CDR3 reads CASRGAGSKNIQYF. CDR3 DNA: TGTGCCAGCAGGGGGGCCGGGTCCAAAAACATTCAGTACTTC.